Shown below are 6 T cell receptor beta chains from a single sample sequenced in a study of regulatory T cells in long-lasting Graves disease. Time point given: newly diagnosed GD, antithyroid drugs for less than 3 months. TCR sequences were obtained from RNA taken from PBMCs. Sequencing libraries for TCR beta were prepared with iRepertoire HTBI primers and Arm-PCR of CDR3 regions. TCRdb re-called the multiplex PCR reads through MiXCR, storing one row per CDR3 protein. Among 410,000 or so distinct CDR3 sequences listed, about 15% were seen once. The sample was also reused in another study, on T cells in Graves' hyperthyroidism and ophthalmopathy.

This material consisted of peripheral blood mononuclear cells (PBMCs), taken at new diagnosis, from a patient treated with antithyroid drugs. These receptors came from a woman in her 30s with Graves disease.

This clonotype has a handful of counts. The chain recombines TRBV19 with TRBJ1-1; 8 bases line up with TRBD1. Germline V gives CDR1 LNHDA, CDR2 SQIVND (reference sequence). The V and J ends lost 9 bases and 11 bases, in that order; junction bases with no gene match: 8. This CDR3 comprises 11 residues. In DNA form, the CDR3 reads TGTGCCAGCCGGACAGGGATTAGGGCTTTCTTT. Translated: CASRTGIRAFF.

V gene TRBV6-1 combines with J gene TRBJ2-3, with TRBD2 identical over 11 bases. The CDR3 contains 17 residues. Germline trimming cut 7 bases from V and 4 bases from J; bases unmatched to any gene: 13. In germline, CDR1 is MNHNS, CDR2 SASEGT. CDR3 loop: CASKDLLSSGRPDTQYF. DNA for the CDR3: TGTGCCAGCAAGGACCTCCTTTCTAGCGGGAGGCCAGATACGCAGTATTTT.

This clonotype has at least ten counts. This chain links TRBV12-3 or TRBV12-4 with TRBJ2-2; 7 positions match TRBD1. The CDR3 has 17 residues. The trim removed 3 bases at V and 0 bases at J, leaving 7 bases unmatched. The CDR3 spells CASSFPPGGPNTGELFF. In nucleotides, the CDR3 is TGTGCCAGCAGTTTCCCTCCAGGGGGACCGAACACCGGGGAGCTGTTTTTT.

Note on this clonotype: One base away lies a much larger clone, so this may be a sequencing read error. V usage is TRBV11-3 and J usage is TRBJ2-7; tentative D call: TRBD2 (5 bases). Germline V gene data show CDR1 as SGHNT and CDR2 as YENEEA. V shed 3 bases and J shed 3 bases, with 9 bases lying between them. The CDR3 is 13 residues long. CDR3 amino acids: CASSFGEFYEQYF. CDR3 in DNA: TGTGCCAGCAGCTTTGGGGAGTTCTACGAGCAGTACTTC.

This clonotype occurred many times. J is TRBJ1-5 and V is TRBV18; no reliable D call. The germline V and J ends were trimmed by 3 bases and 0 bases, with 6 bases remaining between them. CDR3 length: 14 amino acids. Germline V gene data show CDR1 as KGHSH and CDR2 as LQKENI. The CDR3 spells CASSPYDSNQPQHF. As DNA, the CDR3 is TGTGCCAGCTCACCCTATGATAGCAATCAGCCCCAGCATTTT.

The gene calls are TRBV24-1 and TRBJ2-3, with D tentatively TRBD2 (6 bases). The V and J ends lost 0 bases and 1 base respectively, with 13 bases between them. CDR3 length: 17 amino acids. CDR1 KGHDR and CDR2 SFDVKD come from the germline V gene. The CDR3 region has the DNA TGTGCCACCAGTGATTTGGGTGGACTATCCCGCACAGATACGCAGTATTTT. It encodes CATSDLGGLSRTDTQYF.